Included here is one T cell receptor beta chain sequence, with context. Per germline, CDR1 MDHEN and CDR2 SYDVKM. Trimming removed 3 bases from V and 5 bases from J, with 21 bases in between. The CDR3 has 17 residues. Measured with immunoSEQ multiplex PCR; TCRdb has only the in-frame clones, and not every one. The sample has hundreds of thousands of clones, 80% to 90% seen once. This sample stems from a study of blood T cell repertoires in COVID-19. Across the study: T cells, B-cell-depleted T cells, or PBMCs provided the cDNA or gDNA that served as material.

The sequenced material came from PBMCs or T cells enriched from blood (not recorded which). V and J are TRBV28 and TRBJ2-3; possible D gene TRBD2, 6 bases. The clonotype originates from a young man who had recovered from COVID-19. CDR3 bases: TGTGCCAGCAGTTTCCTTCGGGAGCTCGCCTTGGGAGATACGCAGTATTTT. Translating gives CASSFLRELALGDTQYF.